The 32 T cell receptor beta chains below come from one sample, sequenced in a study of blood T cell repertoires in COVID-19. The table came from immunoSEQ multiplex PCR; TCRdb's copy has only in-frame clones and leaves some out. This sample yields under 150,000 clones, of which around 89% are seen a single time; 1.5% belongs to the top ten. Sequenced: peripheral blood. The receptor set was obtained from a human donor in a cohort sampled during active COVID-19.

The chain joins TRBV14 to TRBJ1-1; D is unresolved. V dropped 1 base and J dropped 5 bases, with 14 bases sitting between them. The CDR3 consists of 15 residues. In germline, CDR1 is SGHDN, CDR2 FVKESK. CDR3 sequence (DNA): TGTGCCAGCAGCCAAGCGAGGGCTATAAGAACTGAAGCTTTCTTT. Translating gives CASSQARAIRTEAFF. Supplemented by reference TRBV14 and TRBJ1-1, the full variable domain reads EAGVTQFPSHSVIEKGQTVTLRCDPISGHDNLYWYRRVMGKEIKFLLHFVKESKQDESGMPNNRFLAERTGGTYSTLKVQPAELEDSGVYFCASSQARAIRTEAFFGQGTRLTVV.

This clone showed up just once. J is TRBJ1-1 and V is TRBV7-2, with 10 nucleotides matching TRBD1. Per germline, CDR1 SGHTA and CDR2 FQGNSA. This CDR3 comprises 13 residues. V lost 5 bases and J lost 7; bases outside the gene matches: 4. The CDR3 DNA reads TGTGCCAGCAGCGCGGGACAGGGGATTGAAGCTTTCTTT. Residues: CASSAGQGIEAFF.

The chain couples TRBV5-1 to TRBJ1-1; 8 bases fit TRBD1. Germline V gene lookup returns CDR1 SGHRS and CDR2 YFSETQ. Trimming took 0 bases from V and 1 from J; bases not matched to a gene: 5. The CDR3 contains 16 residues. The CDR3 sequence: CASSLVTGEPNTEAFF. The CDR3 nucleotides are TGCGCCAGCAGCTTGGTGACAGGGGAACCGAACACTGAAGCTTTCTTT.

The chain uses TRBV30 and TRBJ2-1; 8 bases fit TRBD2. The CDR3 has 15 amino acids. The junction had 8 bases not matched to a gene; V was cut back by 3 bases and J by 4 bases. Germline V gives CDR1 GTSNPN, CDR2 SVGIG (reference sequence). The CDR3 region has the DNA TGTGCCTGGAGCCTAACGGGGGGGGTTTACAATGAGCAGTTCTTC. This translates into CAWSLTGGVYNEQFF.

V is TRBV6-5 and J is TRBJ2-1; possible D gene TRBD2, 5 bases. V lost 0 bases, J lost 4 bases, and 10 bases lay in between. The CDR3 covers 15 residues. Germline V gene data show CDR1 as MNHEY and CDR2 as SVGAGI. The CDR3 sequence is CASSYSAGGYNEQFF. In DNA form, the CDR3 reads TGTGCCAGCAGTTACTCGGCAGGCGGGTACAATGAGCAGTTCTTC.

This clone came up once. The chain links TRBV6-6 to TRBJ1-2, with D possibly matching TRBD1 (6 bases). Germline-derived CDR1 and CDR2 are MNHNY and SVGAGI (reference sequence). Trimming left V 6 bases short and J 6 bases short, with 17 bases between. The CDR3 consists of 14 residues. CDR3 region: CASRDSGTLDGYTF. The CDR3 DNA is TGTGCCAGCAGGGATTCCGGGACACTCGATGGCTACACCTTC.

The rearrangement joins TRBV3-1 (or the pseudogene TRBV3-2) to TRBJ2-1, with a weak D call TRBD2 (8 bases). Germline values: CDR1 LGHDT, CDR2 YNNKEL (reference sequence). V was clipped by 1 base and J by 0 bases, with 16 bases between them. This CDR3 contains 18 residues. This chain's CDR3 is CASSQGGGGGPSYNEQFF. The CDR3 nucleotides read TGTGCCAGCAGCCAAGGAGGGGGCGGGGGGCCCTCCTACAATGAGCAGTTCTTC.

The chain carries TRBV2 and TRBJ1-1; the D gene is possibly TRBD1 (5 bases). This CDR3 contains 13 residues. Germline lookup yields CDR1 SNHLY and CDR2 FYNNEI. The V and J ends lost 8 bases and 2 bases respectively, with 12 bases between them. The CDR3 loop is CASGQDTNTEAFF. The CDR3 DNA follows: TGTGCCAGCGGCCAGGACACTAACACTGAAGCTTTCTTT.

The rearrangement joins TRBV5-1 to TRBJ1-2; D gene ambiguous. Germline V gene lookup returns CDR1 SGHRS and CDR2 YFSETQ. Trimming cost V 4 bases and J 0 bases, with 10 bases left between them. CDR3 length: 14 amino acids. The CDR3 is CASSPSGTNYGYTF. CDR3 coding DNA: TGCGCCAGCAGCCCGTCGGGGACTAACTATGGCTACACCTTC.

The rearrangement uses TRBV6-9 and TRBJ1-5; 7 bases fit TRBD1. Looked up from germline, CDR1 is MNHGY and CDR2 is SVAAGI. The V segment lost 8 bases and the J segment 4 bases; nucleotides outside the gene matches: 8. The CDR3 runs 14 residues. The CDR3 DNA reads as TGTGCCAGCTTCGAGGGGGCCAGGAATCAGCCCCAGCATTTT. This sequence encodes CASFEGARNQPQHF.

The V gene is TRBV18, the J gene TRBJ1-2; 7 bases fit TRBD1. V was clipped by 2 bases and J by 4 bases; unmatched bases: 7. The CDR3 spans 15 residues. The germline V gene encodes CDR1 KGHSH and CDR2 LQKENI. CDR3 nucleotides: TGTGCCAGCTCACCAACCAACACAGGGGCCTATGGCTACACCTTC. It codes for CASSPTNTGAYGYTF.

V is TRBV19 and J is TRBJ1-2; TRBD1 matches 12 bases. The V gene's germline CDR1 is LNHDA and CDR2 SQIVND (reference sequence). This CDR3 has 17 amino acids. After removal of 5 bases from V and 3 bases from J, the junction contained 10 bases not matched to a gene. The DNA for the CDR3 is TGTGCCAGTAGTGTCACCGGGACAGGGGGCGAAGACTATGGCTACACCTTC. It encodes CASSVTGTGGEDYGYTF.

CDR3: CASRLDGGSYEQYF. The CDR3 nucleotides read TGTGCCAGCAGGTTGGACGGAGGTTCCTACGAGCAGTACTTC. This sequence joins TRBV6-5 and TRBJ2-7; D possibly corresponds to TRBD2 (5 bases). Germline V CDR1 and CDR2: MNHEY, SVGAGI. The CDR3 spans 14 residues. Trimming stripped 6 bases from V and 1 base from J, with 13 bases between.

V and J are TRBV28 and TRBJ2-5; 8 bases fit TRBD2. There are 13 residues in the CDR3. The ends lost 5 bases at V and 4 bases at J; junction bases unmatched: 3. Per germline, CDR1 MDHEN and CDR2 SYDVKM. The CDR3 is CASSGAGVETQYF. The CDR3, as DNA: TGTGCCAGCAGTGGAGCGGGAGTAGAGACCCAGTACTTC.

CDR3 loop: CASSPPGGGQPQHF. The CDR3 nucleotides are TGTGCCAGCAGCCCCCCGGGGGGGGGTCAGCCCCAGCATTTT. The chain carries TRBV6-5 and TRBJ1-5, with a tentative D call TRBD1 (5 bases). The germline gives CDR1 MNHEY, CDR2 SVGAGI. The CDR3 covers 14 residues. V lost 6 bases and J lost 6, with 15 bases in between.

The chain links TRBV29-1 to TRBJ2-7; D perhaps matches TRBD1 (6 bases). Deletions cut 2 bases from V and 3 bases from J, with 23 bases between. The germline V gene encodes CDR1 SQVTM and CDR2 ANQGSEA. The CDR3 covers 17 residues. CDR3 in DNA: TGCAGCGTTGAAATACAGGTAGCCGGGACAAAATACTACGAGCAGTACTTC. Protein product: CSVEIQVAGTKYYEQYF.

V gene TRBV11-2 combines with J gene TRBJ2-3; a weak D match, TRBD1 (5 bases). Between the trimmed V and J ends, which lost 5 bases and 4 bases, there was a span of 13 bases. Germline values: CDR1 SGHAT, CDR2 FQNNGV. This CDR3 has 14 residues. In DNA, the CDR3 is TGTGCCAGCAGCACCAGGGTACGGGCAGATACGCAGTATTTT. The encoded protein is CASSTRVRADTQYF.

The CDR3 here is CASSPHPWTEQETQYF. DNA for the CDR3: TGTGCCAGCAGTCCCCACCCTTGGACAGAACAAGAGACCCAGTACTTC. This chain joins TRBV27 and TRBJ2-5, with D possibly TRBD1 on 6 matching bases. Germline CDR1 reads MNHEY; CDR2 reads SMNVEV (reference sequence). Trimming left V 5 bases short and J 2 bases short, with 18 bases between. The CDR3 covers 16 residues.

The CDR3: CAIGGGQGARETQYF. CDR3 in DNA: TGTGCCATCGGGGGGGGACAGGGGGCTCGAGAGACCCAGTACTTC. The rearrangement links TRBV6-6 to TRBJ2-5; 12 nucleotides line up with TRBD1. Germline V lookup: CDR1 MNHNY, CDR2 SVGAGI (reference sequence). V shed 10 bases and J 4 bases; nucleotides not matched to a gene: 10. The CDR3 loop spans 15 amino acids.

The rearrangement uses TRBV5-5 and TRBJ2-5; TRBD2 aligns across 9 bases. Germline loops: CDR1 SGHKS, CDR2 YYEKEE (reference sequence). This CDR3 region has 16 residues. Losses at the gene ends were 4 bases for V and 4 bases for J; bases not matched to a gene: 11. This CDR3 is CASSEIGGGAVETQYF. CDR3 DNA: TGTGCCAGCAGCGAAATCGGCGGGGGGGCCGTAGAGACCCAGTACTTC.

A few counts support this clone. The gene calls are TRBV5-1 and TRBJ2-1; 9 bases agree with TRBD1. V lost 5 bases to trimming and J lost 4 bases; unmatched junction nucleotides: 7. The length of the CDR3 is 15 residues. Germline-derived CDR1 and CDR2 are SGHRS and YFSETQ. The CDR3 region has the DNA TGCGCCAGCAGTTGGTGGACAGGGGAGTACAATGAGCAGTTCTTC. It translates to CASSWWTGEYNEQFF.

The rearrangement uses TRBV7-2 and TRBJ1-4; possible D gene TRBD1, 5 bases. With 4 bases removed from V and 6 bases from J, the gap between germline ends came to 9 bases. Germline V gene data show CDR1 as SGHTA and CDR2 as FQGNSA. The CDR3 consists of 13 residues. CDR3 sequence (DNA): TGTGCCAGCAGCTGGGGGACTTATGAAAAACTGTTTTTT. Amino acid sequence: CASSWGTYEKLFF.

V usage is TRBV27 and J usage is TRBJ1-5, with D maybe TRBD1 (6 bases). Germline CDR1 MNHEY, CDR2 SMNVEV (reference sequence). The CDR3 length is 16 residues. The V end lost 6 bases, the J end lost 3 bases, and 18 bases lay between the germline ends. CDR3 in amino acids: CASRPTAQGANQPQHF. As DNA, the CDR3 is TGTGCCAGCAGGCCAACCGCACAGGGTGCCAATCAGCCCCAGCATTTT.

This chain joins TRBV24-1 and TRBJ1-1; 11 bases match TRBD1. CDR1 and CDR2 (germline): KGHDR, SFDVKD. CDR3 length: 17 residues. V lost 7 bases and J lost 6; bases outside the gene matches: 15. DNA for the CDR3: TGTGCCACCAGGGACGGACAGGGGGCATTGGCCAACGCTGAAGCTTTCTTT. It is translated as CATRDGQGALANAEAFF.

This chain connects TRBV28 to TRBJ2-1, with a weak D call TRBD1 (6 bases). Germline V gene sequence: CDR1 MDHEN, CDR2 SYDVKM. The CDR3 covers 15 residues. Trimming took 6 bases from V and 2 from J, leaving 14 bases between them. The CDR3 region is CASSDARGAYNEQFF. The CDR3 DNA is TGTGCCAGCAGCGATGCCAGGGGCGCCTACAATGAGCAGTTCTTC. The complete variable domain, with remaining parts taken from reference TRBV28 and TRBJ2-1, reads DVKVTQSSRYLVKRTGEKVFLECVQDMDHENMFWYRQDPGLGLRLIYFSYDVKMKEKGDIPEGYSVSREKKERFSLILESASTNQTSMYLCASSDARGAYNEQFFGPGTRLTVL.

V is TRBV7-9 and J is TRBJ2-7; a possible D gene is TRBD2 (6 bases). From germline, CDR1 is SEHNR and CDR2 FQNEAQ (reference sequence). This CDR3 spans 17 amino acids. V dropped 1 base and J dropped 0 bases, with 16 bases sitting between them. The CDR3 here is CASSLGWGGYPSYEQYF. The CDR3 DNA reads as TGTGCCAGCAGCTTAGGATGGGGAGGCTACCCCTCCTACGAGCAGTACTTC.

This clone was seen a single time. The genes are TRBV19 and TRBJ1-2, with D tentatively TRBD1 (6 bases). V was clipped by 4 bases and J by 5 bases, with 11 bases between them. The germline V gene encodes CDR1 LNHDA and CDR2 SQIVND (reference sequence). The CDR3 spans 13 residues. CDR3 in DNA: TGTGCCAGTAGTAGGTGGGACAAGTATGGCTACACCTTC. It specifies CASSRWDKYGYTF.

V and J are TRBV4-2 and TRBJ2-3, with D maybe TRBD2 (5 bases). The CDR3 runs 16 residues. Germline-derived CDR1 and CDR2 are LGHNA and YNFKEQ. V lost 0 bases, J lost 1 base, and 11 bases lay in between. The CDR3 loop reads CASSQESGRGTDTQYF. The CDR3 DNA follows: TGTGCCAGCAGCCAAGAGAGCGGCCGGGGCACAGATACGCAGTATTTT.

V is TRBV28 and J is TRBJ1-4; D is unclear. Per the germline V gene, CDR1 is MDHEN and CDR2 is SYDVKM. The CDR3 is 16 residues long. The germline V and J ends were trimmed by 4 bases and 3 bases, with 15 bases remaining between them. The CDR3 loop reads CASSSTGRGPNEKLFF. The CDR3 nucleotides are TGTGCCAGCAGTTCAACTGGCCGGGGTCCTAATGAAAAACTGTTTTTT.

The CDR3, as DNA: TGTGCCAGCAGCTTGGCTGCGGGAATGCAGTTCTTC. It yields the protein CASSLAAGMQFF. The J gene is TRBJ2-1, the V gene TRBV5-6; the D gene is possibly TRBD2 (6 bases). CDR1 and CDR2 (germline): SGHDT, YYEEEE. CDR3 length equals 12 residues. Trimming shortened V by 0 bases and J by 12 bases, and 10 bases separated the two germline ends.

This chain joins TRBV5-5 and TRBJ2-1; 8 nucleotides align to TRBD2. Germline V gives CDR1 SGHKS, CDR2 YYEKEE (reference sequence). The CDR3 has 14 amino acids. Trimming removed 5 bases from V and 3 bases from J; junction bases left unmatched: 4. CDR3 amino acids: CASRLTSGYNEQFF. The CDR3 region has the DNA TGTGCCAGCAGACTTACTAGCGGCTACAATGAGCAGTTCTTC. The entire variable domain, with the rest obtained from reference TRBV5-5 and TRBJ2-1, is as follows: DAGVTQSPTHLIKTRGQQVTLRCSPISGHKSVSWYQQVLGQGPQFIFQYYEKEERGRGNFPDRFSARQFPNYSSELNVNALLLGDSALYLCASRLTSGYNEQFFGPGTRLTVL.

This chain links TRBV18 with TRBJ2-7; D gene ambiguous. Deletions cut 0 bases from V and 0 bases from J, with 3 bases between. Per the germline V gene, CDR1 is KGHSH and CDR2 is LQKENI. The CDR3 length is 13 residues. The CDR3 spells CASSPPHSYEQYF. The CDR3 nucleotides are TGTGCCAGCTCACCACCCCACTCCTACGAGCAGTACTTC.